The 7 T cell receptor beta chains below come from one sample, sequenced in a study of blood T cell repertoires in COVID-19. Repertoires were generated with immunoSEQ multiplex PCR, while TCRdb's copy carries only in-frame clones and drops some. The repertoire consists of around 250,000 clones, with about 83% occurring once and the leading ten covering about 5.7%. Sequenced: peripheral blood. Receptor source: an elderly man with acute or convalescent COVID-19.

The chain couples TRBV6-5 to TRBJ1-1; 8 bases line up with TRBD1. Losses at the gene ends were 5 bases for V and 6 bases for J; bases not matched to a gene: 8. Germline V gives CDR1 MNHEY, CDR2 SVGAGI. CDR3 length: 14 amino acids. CDR3 region: CASSHLWTGPEAFF. For the CDR3, the DNA is TGTGCCAGCAGTCACCTTTGGACAGGGCCTGAAGCTTTCTTT.

The chain combines TRBV19 with TRBJ1-6; no firm D call. The V and J ends lost 1 base and 9 bases respectively, with 19 bases between them. Germline-derived CDR1 and CDR2 are LNHDA and SQIVND (reference sequence). The CDR3 runs to 17 residues. The CDR3 loop reads CASSIVKGWTDFSPLHF. The CDR3 DNA is TGTGCCAGTAGTATAGTCAAGGGTTGGACTGATTTTTCACCCCTCCACTTT.

The CDR3 DNA reads as TGTGCCAGCAGCCAGTCGGACAGGGTAGCCGAGCAGTACTTC. Translating it yields CASSQSDRVAEQYF. The chain recombines TRBV4-2 with TRBJ2-7, with 8 bases lining up with TRBD1. CDR1 LGHNA and CDR2 YNFKEQ come from the germline V gene. Trimming took 3 bases from V and 6 from J; bases not matched to a gene: 7. CDR3 length: 14 amino acids.

The rearrangement uses TRBV9 and TRBJ2-5; D not certain. There are 12 residues in the CDR3. Trimming removed 4 bases from V and 7 bases from J, with 11 bases in between. The germline V gene encodes CDR1 SGDLS and CDR2 YYNGEE. CDR3 sequence (DNA): TGTGCCAGCAGCCCAACAATTGGGACCCAGTACTTC. As protein: CASSPTIGTQYF.

The chain employs TRBV27 and TRBJ2-2; 7 bases line up with TRBD1. The CDR3 loop spans 16 amino acids. J was trimmed by 2 bases and V by 1 base; bases with no gene match: 4. In germline, CDR1 is MNHEY, CDR2 SMNVEV (reference sequence). Here the CDR3 reads CASSLFRQGNTGELFF. The CDR3 bases are TGTGCCAGCAGTTTATTCCGACAGGGAAACACCGGGGAGCTGTTTTTT.

J is TRBJ2-1 and V is TRBV6-4; D is perhaps TRBD2 (7 bases). V was trimmed by 0 bases and J by 3 bases, leaving 12 bases between them. The CDR3 sequence is 16 residues long. The V gene's germline CDR1 is MRHNA and CDR2 SNTAGT. The CDR3 nucleotides read TGTGCCAGCAGTGACTCGTCGGGGGGCTACTACAATGAGCAGTTCTTC. Translated, it gives CASSDSSGGYYNEQFF.

This chain links TRBV2 with TRBJ1-2, with 8 bases that match TRBD1. This CDR3 is built from 15 residues. Trimming took 6 bases from V and 0 from J; bases not matched to a gene: 6. In germline, CDR1 is SNHLY, CDR2 FYNNEI. The CDR3: CASRIQGVANYGYTF. Here the CDR3 DNA reads TGTGCCAGCAGAATACAGGGGGTAGCTAACTATGGCTACACCTTC.